This TCR beta chain was profiled in a study of blood T cell repertoires in COVID-19. About the study: COVID-19 samples collected from the United States, Italy and Spain covered acute and convalescent phases. T cells, B-cell-depleted T cells, or PBMCs supplied cDNA or gDNA.

This clone was found once. Trimming pared 5 bases from V and 6 bases from J, leaving 11 bases between. The CDR3 runs to 13 residues. The table came from immunoSEQ multiplex PCR; TCRdb's copy has only in-frame clones and leaves some out. The data contain 450,000 or so clones, approximately 90% of them seen just once; the ten biggest clones take up roughly 0.84%. The Seattle site enrolled patients during active infection and followed them longitudinally. The source of this sequence is a man between 18 and 35 years old with COVID-19, enrolled during active disease. The chain has TRBV12-3 or TRBV12-4 and TRBJ2-1, with D perhaps matching TRBD2 (5 bases). The sample comprised peripheral blood. The CDR3 bases are TGTGCCAGCAGTCCCAGTGGGAGCAATGAGCAGTTCTTC. Protein: CASSPSGSNEQFF.